The 14 T cell receptor beta chains given below trace back to one sample, sequenced in a study of T cells expressing NK-cell markers. After re-calling the 5' RACE reads, TCRdb lists one entry per CDR3 protein, DNA absent. The sample shows about 410,000 distinct CDR3 sequences, and over 8.5% sits with its ten largest clones. The sample taken for sequencing was blood T cells: a sorted CD56 or NKG2C T cell subset, CD4+ or CD8+ T cells, or bulk PBMC T cells (not recorded which). These receptors came from a woman between 50 and 59 years old in good health.

The rearrangement links TRBV27 to TRBJ1-2; TCRdb returns TRBD1, unconfirmable since there is no DNA. CDR1 MNHEY and CDR2 SMNVEV come from the germline V gene (reference sequence). The CDR3 contains 15 residues. CDR3 loop: CASRDATGLNYGYTF.

The rearrangement uses TRBV15 and TRBJ2-1; checking the TCRdb D call of TRBD1 is not possible without DNA. CDR1 is LNHNV and CDR2 is YYDKDF in the germline V gene (reference sequence). This CDR3 contains 18 residues. The CDR3 region is CATSGWTGGDRSYNEQFF.

The CDR3 protein is CASSLEQGRGYEQYF. The chain combines TRBV2 with TRBJ2-7; the D gene TCRdb calls, TRBD1, cannot be checked with no DNA. This CDR3 has 15 residues. CDR1 SNHLY and CDR2 FYNNEI come from the germline V gene.

The gene calls are TRBV6-2 or TRBV6-3 and TRBJ2-2; TCRdb gives TRBD2 as the D gene, but with no DNA this cannot be confirmed. This CDR3 comprises 16 residues. Germline V CDR1 and CDR2: MNHEY, SVGEGT. The CDR3 loop is CASIVAGGRNTGELFF.

This rearrangement joins TRBV6-2 or TRBV6-3 to TRBJ2-3; the TCRdb D gene call, TRBD1, has no DNA to confirm it. Per germline, CDR1 MNHEY and CDR2 SVGEGT. The CDR3 totals 16 residues. CDR3 loop: CASSYSRWGSTDTQYF.

The chain combines TRBV4-1 with TRBJ1-1; TCRdb proposes TRBD1, but this gene call is untestable without DNA. This CDR3 has 15 amino acids. Per germline, CDR1 MGHRA and CDR2 YSYEKL. This CDR3 reads CASSQVRAPNTEAFF.

The chain links TRBV7-9 to TRBJ2-1; with no DNA, the TCRdb D assignment of TRBD2 cannot be verified. CDR3 size: 16 residues. CDR1 is SEHNR, CDR2 FQNEAQ, per germline (reference sequence). Here the CDR3 reads CASSNIAGESYNEQFF. The whole variable domain, remainder taken from reference TRBV7-9 and TRBJ2-1, is DTGVSQNPRHKITKRGQNVTFRCDPISEHNRLYWYRQTLGQGPEFLTYFQNEAQLEKSRLLSDRFSAERPKGSFSTLEIQRTEQGDSAMYLCASSNIAGESYNEQFFGPGTRLTVL.

The chain employs TRBV6-2 or TRBV6-3 and TRBJ2-5; TCRdb names TRBD2, which stays unverified in the absence of DNA. Germline CDR1 reads MNHEY; CDR2 reads SVGEGT. This CDR3 region has 18 residues. The CDR3 protein is CASSPRSAGTSDQETQYF.

The rearrangement links TRBV2 to TRBJ2-3; no DNA is available, so the TRBD2 call from TCRdb remains unchecked. The CDR3 is 16 residues long. Germline CDR1 reads SNHLY; CDR2 reads FYNNEI. The CDR3 sequence is CASLAVETRGTDTQYF. The variable domain in full, with the rest retrieved from reference TRBV2 and TRBJ2-3, is EPEVTQTPSHQVTQMGQEVILRCVPISNHLYFYWYRQILGQKVEFLVSFYNNEISEKSEIFDDQFSVERPDGSNFTLKIRSTKLEDSAMYFCASLAVETRGTDTQYFGPGTRLTVL.

The V gene is TRBV20-1, the J gene TRBJ2-1. The CDR3 covers 16 residues. The germline CDR1 and CDR2 sequences are DFQATT and SNEGSKA (reference sequence). The CDR3 here is CSARSPLGSSYNEQFF.

This chain joins TRBV20-1 and TRBJ1-2. This CDR3 has 13 residues. Germline loops: CDR1 DFQATT, CDR2 SNEGSKA (reference sequence). The CDR3 sequence: CSARDLRVGGYTF.

This chain connects TRBV3-1 to TRBJ2-2; TCRdb's assignment of TRBD2 cannot be checked, as there is no DNA. This CDR3 has 16 residues. Germline assignment: CDR1 LGHDT and CDR2 YNNKEL (reference sequence). The CDR3 region is CASRQAGLANTGELFF.

The chain uses TRBV5-1 and TRBJ2-2; TCRdb picks TRBD1, but there is no DNA to check that call. The CDR3 extends over 15 amino acids. CDR1 and CDR2 from the germline V gene are SGHRS and YFSETQ. CDR3 loop: CASSWWDRANGELFF.

The chain links TRBV24-1 to TRBJ1-5; the TCRdb call, TRBD1, lacks DNA for checking. This CDR3 spans 14 amino acids. Germline CDR1 KGHDR, CDR2 SFDVKD. The CDR3 here is CATGDRGAGQPQHF.